This T cell receptor (beta chain) was observed in a study of T cell repertoires in cytomegalovirus infection. Across the whole study: Through public TCR beta signatures, both CMV infection and matching HLA type were indicated.

In TCRdb, the reads were re-called with MiXCR into one record per CDR3 protein. The sample has around 500,000 distinct CDR3 sequences; roughly 42% are singletons. In regard to this clonotype: Its antigen remains unknown.

Germline V lookup: CDR1 SGHVT, CDR2 SQSDAQ. The V end was cut by 1 base, the J end by 8 bases, with 17 bases between. The CDR3 consists of 15 residues. This receptor was identified in a human donor in good health (CMV status not recorded). Some clones in this sample may be carry-over from other donors' samples. V and J are TRBV7-4 and TRBJ1-2; possible D gene TRBD1, 5 bases. Sequenced here: cultured PBMCs, sampled from culture after CMV antigen stimulation. CDR3 region: CASSLGSAGTWGYTF. CDR3 nucleotides: TGTGCCAGCAGCTTAGGGTCTGCAGGGACGTGGGGCTACACCTTC. The variable domain in full, with the rest retrieved from reference TRBV7-4 and TRBJ1-2, is GAGVSQSPRYKVAKRGRDVALRCDSISGHVTLYWYRQTLGQGSEVLTYSQSDAQRDKSGRPSGRFSAERPERSVSTLKIQRTEQGDSAVYLCASSLGSAGTWGYTFGSGTRLTVV.